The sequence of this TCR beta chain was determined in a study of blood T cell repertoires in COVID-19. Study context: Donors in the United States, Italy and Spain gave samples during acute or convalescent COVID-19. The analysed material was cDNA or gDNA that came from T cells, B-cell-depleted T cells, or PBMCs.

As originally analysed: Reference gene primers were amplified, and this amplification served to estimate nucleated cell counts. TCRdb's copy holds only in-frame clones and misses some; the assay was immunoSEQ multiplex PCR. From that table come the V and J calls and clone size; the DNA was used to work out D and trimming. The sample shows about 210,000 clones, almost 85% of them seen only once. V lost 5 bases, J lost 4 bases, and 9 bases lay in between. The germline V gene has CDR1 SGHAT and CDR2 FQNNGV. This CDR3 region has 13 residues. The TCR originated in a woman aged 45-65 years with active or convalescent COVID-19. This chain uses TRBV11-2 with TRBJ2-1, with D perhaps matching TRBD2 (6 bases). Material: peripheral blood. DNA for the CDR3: TGTGCCAGCAGCCTTGGGGGGTACAATGAGCAGTTCTTC. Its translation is CASSLGGYNEQFF.